What follows describes a single TCR beta chain. Its antigen is not known. This CDR3 region has 15 residues. V lost 3 bases and J 2 bases, leaving 14 bases between the germline ends. Germline assignment: CDR1 MGHRA and CDR2 YSYEKL. The source of the sample is a study of beta chain features in type 1 diabetes. Each sorted population was over 98% pure. Regarding the study as a whole: More deletions and fewer insertions at VDJ junctions were found in patients with type 1 diabetes. Significant though moderate, a shortening of TCRB CDR3s appeared in all four CD4+ subsets of Type 1 diabetes patients. Sequencing used cDNA, and cells with high TCR expression could therefore be over-represented.

All of the isolated RNA was reverse transcribed, so expressed TCRB transcripts were sequenced. Libraries were prepared by immunoSEQ multiplex PCR; TCRdb keeps only in-frame clonotypes and omits some of them. The sample comprises hundreds of thousands of clones, roughly 13% of which are singletons, and less than 0.025% rests with the top ten. Source material: naive CD4+ T cells from blood. The TCR was taken from a man aged 18-30 years with type 1 diabetes. V gene TRBV4-1 combines with J gene TRBJ2-7, with D possibly TRBD1 on 6 matching bases. CDR3 nucleotides: TGCGCCAGCAGCCACCGACAGGCCCAACCCTACGAGCAGTACTTC. Translating it yields CASSHRQAQPYEQYF.